This T cell receptor (beta chain) was recovered during a study of neurological immune-mediated disorders. CDR1 is SGHTA and CDR2 is FQGTGA in the germline V gene. This CDR3 is built from 16 residues. Time point given: longitudinal time-point 2. Worth noting for this clonotype: Its antigen is not identified. One junction end disagrees with the germline gene, perhaps due to a read error.

The study, taken as a whole, reports: HTLV-1-associated myelopathy showed the most TCR clonal expansion; multiple sclerosis the least, below healthy controls.

TCRdb independently ran MiXCR on the 5' RACE reads; one entry per CDR3 protein. The profile shows some 100,000 distinct CDR3 sequences, roughly 13% of them singletons. The receptor's source is a female donor with HTLV-1-associated myelopathy (HAM/TSP). V and J are TRBV7-3 and TRBJ2-2; a weak D match, TRBD2 (6 bases). The sample was PBMCs. Here the CDR3 DNA reads TGTGCCAGCAGCTTATCCGGGACTGGAGGGGCCGGGGAGATGTTTTTT. Translating it yields CASSLSGTGGAGEMFF.